A single sample is the source of the 21 T cell receptor beta chains below, sequenced in a study of T cells in Graves' hyperthyroidism and ophthalmopathy. TCR beta CDR3 region amplification was performed from RNA transcripts. In the first-round RT-PCR of the TCR CDR3, the HTBI primer set was used. TCRdb reprocessed the multiplex PCR reads via MiXCR and lists one record per CDR3 protein. Of about 700,000 distinct CDR3 sequences listed, roughly 45% are singletons. Sequenced material: peripheral blood or thyroid tissue (not recorded which). All receptors derive from an adult man with Graves' disease, either hyperthyroidism or ophthalmopathy (not recorded which).

About this clonotype itself: One end of the junction fails to match germline, which may point to a read error. The rearrangement links TRBV10-3 to TRBJ2-6; 8 nucleotides align to TRBD1. Germline values: CDR1 ENHRY, CDR2 SYGVKD. The CDR3 totals 13 residues. This chain's CDR3 is CAIRETGANVLTF. The CDR3 DNA reads TGTGCCATCCGTGAGACAGGGGCAAACGTCCTGACTTTC.

The chain joins TRBV20-1 to TRBJ1-2; 9 bases match TRBD1. CDR3 size: 14 residues. Germline V lookup: CDR1 DFQATT, CDR2 SNEGSKA (reference sequence). J was trimmed by 3 bases and V by 5 bases; bases with no gene match: 7. CDR3 in DNA: TGCAGTGCTCGCCCGGGACAGGGCGACTATGGCTACACCTTC. This gives the protein CSARPGQGDYGYTF.

V usage is TRBV5-6 and J usage is TRBJ1-4; 9 bases fit TRBD1. The CDR3 has 15 amino acids. CDR1 is SGHDT and CDR2 is YYEEEE in the germline V gene. V shed 4 bases and J 7 bases; nucleotides not matched to a gene: 8. CDR3 nucleotide sequence: TGTGCCAGCAGCAAGACGGGACAGGGTCGTGAAAAACTGTTTTTT. Its translation: CASSKTGQGREKLFF.

The V gene is TRBV7-8, the J gene TRBJ2-7; D tentatively fits TRBD1 or TRBD2 (5 bases each). This CDR3 is 16 amino acids long. Germline V gives CDR1 SGHVS, CDR2 FQNEAQ. With 6 bases removed from V and 3 bases from J, the gap between germline ends came to 21 bases. CDR3: CASSLTGATTYYEQYF. Written as DNA, the CDR3 is TGTGCCAGCAGTCTAACCGGGGCCACTACTTACTACGAGCAGTACTTC.

This clonotype has just a few counts. V is TRBV19 and J is TRBJ2-7, with 10 bases fitting TRBD2. Germline V gives CDR1 LNHDA, CDR2 SQIVND (reference sequence). This CDR3 is built from 16 residues. Trimming cost V 0 bases and J 0 bases; bases outside gene matches: 2. The CDR3 spells CASSIDRTSGSYEQYF. In DNA form, the CDR3 reads TGTGCCAGTAGTATAGACCGGACTAGCGGCTCCTACGAGCAGTACTTC.

The chain carries TRBV7-2 and TRBJ1-1; a weak D match, TRBD1 (5 bases). The CDR3 runs to 14 residues. With 6 bases removed from V and 0 bases from J, the gap between germline ends came to 11 bases. The germline CDR1 and CDR2 sequences are SGHTA and FQGNSA. The DNA of the CDR3 is TGTGCCAGCAGTGGCACCAGGGTGAACACTGAAGCTTTCTTT. It is translated as CASSGTRVNTEAFF. The variable domain in full, with the rest retrieved from reference TRBV7-2 and TRBJ1-1, is GAGVSQSPSNKVTEKGKDVELRCDPISGHTALYWYRQSLGQGLEFLIYFQGNSAPDKSGLPSDRFSAERTGGSVSTLTIQRTQQEDSAVYLCASSGTRVNTEAFFGQGTRLTVV.

This clonotype was counted between two and nine times. This chain uses TRBV11-2 with TRBJ1-4; TRBD1 agrees at 10 bases. The germline CDR1 and CDR2 sequences are SGHAT and FQNNGV. CDR3 length: 15 amino acids. V lost 5 bases and J lost 6; bases outside the gene matches: 6. The CDR3 DNA follows: TGTGCCAGCAGCCGCTCCGGGACAGGGGATGAAAAACTGTTTTTT. Translation gives CASSRSGTGDEKLFF. Based on the CDR3 plus reference TRBV11-2 and TRBJ1-4, the full variable domain is EAGVAQSPRYKIIEKRQSVAFWCNPISGHATLYWYQQILGQGPKLLIQFQNNGVVDDSQLPKDRFSAERLKGVDSTLKIQPAKLEDSAVYLCASSRSGTGDEKLFFGSGTQLSVL.

V usage is TRBV11-2 and J usage is TRBJ1-5, with D possibly being TRBD1 (5 bases). Trimming removed 1 base from V and 6 bases from J, with 10 bases in between. Looked up from germline, CDR1 is SGHAT and CDR2 is FQNNGV. This CDR3 comprises 14 residues. In DNA form, the CDR3 reads TGTGCCAGCAGCTTAGGGGTCGGGGGTCAGCCCCAGCATTTT. Amino acid sequence: CASSLGVGGQPQHF.

V gene TRBV11-1 combines with J gene TRBJ1-6; no clear D gene. The germline gives CDR1 SGHAT, CDR2 FQDESV (reference sequence). The CDR3 spans 14 residues. V lost 6 bases to trimming and J lost 9 bases, with 15 bases between them. The DNA for the CDR3 is TGTGCCAGCAGTGCTAGAGATCGAGGTTCACCCCTCCACTTT. Encoded protein: CASSARDRGSPLHF.

The chain joins TRBV5-1 to TRBJ1-2; 7 positions agree with TRBD1. With 0 bases clipped from V and 3 bases from J, the junction kept 2 bases outside the gene matches. The CDR3 has 14 amino acids. The germline CDR1 and CDR2 sequences are SGHRS and YFSETQ. The CDR3 is CASSLVTGDYGYTF. For the CDR3, the DNA is TGCGCCAGCAGCTTGGTTACAGGGGACTATGGCTACACCTTC.

The chain joins TRBV29-1 to TRBJ1-5; 8 bases align to TRBD1. Germline CDR1 SQVTM, CDR2 ANQGSEA. This CDR3 comprises 13 residues. The CDR3, as DNA: TGCAGTTTGGCAGGGGGCTCAGGTCAGCCCCAGCATTTT. Protein: CSLAGGSGQPQHF.

The chain carries TRBV15 and TRBJ1-5; D is uncertain. The germline gives CDR1 LNHNV, CDR2 YYDKDF (reference sequence). The germline V and J ends were trimmed by 5 bases and 7 bases, with 12 bases remaining between them. The CDR3 is 13 residues long. The CDR3 spells CATSVEGGQPQHF. CDR3 in DNA: TGTGCCACCAGCGTCGAGGGCGGCCAGCCCCAGCATTTT. The full variable domain, completed using reference TRBV15 and TRBJ1-5, is DAMVIQNPRYQVTQFGKPVTLSCSQTLNHNVMYWYQQKSSQAPKLLFHYYDKDFNNEADTPDNFQSRRPNTSFCFLDIRSPGLGDTAMYLCATSVEGGQPQHFGDGTRLSIL.

This chain links TRBV5-4 with TRBJ1-2, with TRBD1 matching 8 bases. Germline trimming cut 1 base from V and 6 bases from J; bases unmatched to any gene: 14. The V gene's germline CDR1 is SGHNT and CDR2 YYREEE (reference sequence). The CDR3 consists of 17 residues. DNA of the CDR3: TGTGCCAGCAGCTTGACCGGGACAGGAGGGTTGCCTAATGGCTACACCTTC. The encoded protein is CASSLTGTGGLPNGYTF.

The chain couples TRBV2 to TRBJ1-6; 10 positions agree with TRBD1. CDR1 and CDR2 (germline): SNHLY, FYNNEI. The CDR3 spans 16 residues. V lost 6 bases and J lost 6; bases outside the gene matches: 8. DNA for the CDR3: TGTGCCAGCAGCGCACGGGACAGGGGAAGTAATTCACCCCTCCACTTT. It codes for CASSARDRGSNSPLHF.

The J gene is TRBJ1-2, the V gene TRBV29-1; TRBD1 aligns across 7 bases. The germline CDR1 and CDR2 sequences are SQVTM and ANQGSEA. This CDR3 comprises 13 residues. The J segment lost 2 bases and the V segment lost 7 bases, leaving 7 bases of the junction unmatched. The chain's CDR3 is CSAGTVDNYGYTF. Here the CDR3 DNA reads TGCAGCGCCGGGACAGTAGACAACTATGGCTACACCTTC.

The chain combines TRBV7-8 with TRBJ1-2; D perhaps matches TRBD1 (6 bases). The CDR3 extends over 15 amino acids. Per germline, CDR1 SGHVS and CDR2 FQNEAQ. Trimming stripped 1 base from V and 8 bases from J, with 17 bases between. CDR3 protein: CASSLVGGLAGGYTF. The CDR3 nucleotides are TGTGCCAGCAGCTTAGTAGGGGGGCTAGCGGGAGGCTACACCTTC.

In this sample, this clonotype turned up a few times. This rearrangement joins TRBV11-1 to TRBJ2-2; 7 nucleotides align to TRBD1. CDR1 and CDR2 from the germline V gene are SGHAT and FQDESV (reference sequence). The CDR3 runs 16 residues. V lost 6 bases, J lost 0 bases, and 7 bases stayed unmatched. The CDR3 reads CASRGGLGANTGELFF. Here the CDR3 DNA reads TGTGCCAGCAGAGGGGGCCTGGGTGCGAACACCGGGGAGCTGTTTTTT.

This clonotype appeared a few times. A much larger clone lies a single base off, so this may be a read error. This chain links TRBV29-1 with TRBJ1-1; TRBD1 matches 10 bases. J lost 4 bases, V lost 6 bases, and 5 bases had no gene match. This CDR3 has 13 residues. Germline CDR1 reads SQVTM; CDR2 reads ANQGSEA. CDR3 sequence: CSVKGQGSTEAFF. In nucleotides, the CDR3 is TGCAGCGTCAAGGGACAGGGGTCCACTGAAGCTTTCTTT.

This rearrangement joins TRBV7-9 to TRBJ2-2; 8 positions match TRBD2. This CDR3 has 13 residues. Germline V gene lookup returns CDR1 SEHNR and CDR2 FQNEAQ (reference sequence). Trimming took 6 bases from V and 7 from J; bases not matched to a gene: 4. CDR3 region: CASSRGGVGELFF. The CDR3 region has the DNA TGTGCCAGCAGTCGGGGGGGCGTCGGGGAGCTGTTTTTT.

The gene calls are TRBV7-8 and TRBJ1-6; TRBD1 matches at 9 bases. CDR3 length: 15 amino acids. Germline CDR1 is SGHVS and CDR2 is FQNEAQ. J was trimmed by 8 bases and V by 2 bases; bases with no gene match: 4. Here the CDR3 DNA reads TGTGCCAGCAGCTTATTAGGGACAGGGCATTCACCCCTCCACTTT. Translated: CASSLLGTGHSPLHF.

Comment on this clonotype: This clone may be a read error of a much larger clone one base away. The chain uses TRBV2 and TRBJ2-7, with 10 positions matching TRBD2. CDR1 is SNHLY, CDR2 FYNNEI, per germline. The CDR3 is 14 residues long. Here the CDR3 DNA reads TGTGCCAGCAGGGCGACTAGCGGGCGCTACGGGCAGTACTTC. Translated, it gives CASRATSGRYGQYF.